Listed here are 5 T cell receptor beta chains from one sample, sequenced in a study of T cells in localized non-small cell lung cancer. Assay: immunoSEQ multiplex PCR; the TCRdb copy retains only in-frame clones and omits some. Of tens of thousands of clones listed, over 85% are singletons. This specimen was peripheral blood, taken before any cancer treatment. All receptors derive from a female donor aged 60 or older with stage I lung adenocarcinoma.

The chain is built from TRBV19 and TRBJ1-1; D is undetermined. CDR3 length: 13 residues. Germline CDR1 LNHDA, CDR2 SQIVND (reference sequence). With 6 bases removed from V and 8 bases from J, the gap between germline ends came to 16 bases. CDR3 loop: CASRLERAAEAFF. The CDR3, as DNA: TGTGCCAGTAGGCTCGAAAGGGCCGCGGAAGCTTTCTTT.

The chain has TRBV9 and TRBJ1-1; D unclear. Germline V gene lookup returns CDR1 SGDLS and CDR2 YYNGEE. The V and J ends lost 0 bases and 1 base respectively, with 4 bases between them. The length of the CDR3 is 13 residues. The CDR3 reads CASSVAPNTEAFF. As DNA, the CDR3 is TGTGCCAGCAGCGTAGCACCGAACACTGAAGCTTTCTTT.

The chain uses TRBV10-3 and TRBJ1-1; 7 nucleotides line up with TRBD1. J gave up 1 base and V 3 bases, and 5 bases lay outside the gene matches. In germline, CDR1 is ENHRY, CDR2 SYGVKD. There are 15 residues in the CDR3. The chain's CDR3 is CAISDGQVSNTEAFF. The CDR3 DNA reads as TGTGCCATCAGTGACGGACAGGTCTCGAACACTGAAGCTTTCTTT.

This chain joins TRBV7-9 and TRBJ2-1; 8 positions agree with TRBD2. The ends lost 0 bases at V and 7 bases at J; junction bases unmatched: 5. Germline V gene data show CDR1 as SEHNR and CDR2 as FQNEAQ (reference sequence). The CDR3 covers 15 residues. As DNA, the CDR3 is TGTGCCAGCAGCTTAGCCGGGGGGGCGTGGAATGAGCAGTTCTTC. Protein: CASSLAGGAWNEQFF.

The CDR3: CASSFPSDGRGGYTF. CDR3 nucleotides: TGTGCCAGCAGTTTCCCCTCGGACGGGAGGGGTGGCTACACCTTC. The chain employs TRBV28 and TRBJ1-2, with D tentatively TRBD1 (5 bases). The CDR3 is 15 amino acids. In germline, CDR1 is MDHEN, CDR2 SYDVKM. Trimming cost V 3 bases and J 7 bases, with 18 bases left between them.